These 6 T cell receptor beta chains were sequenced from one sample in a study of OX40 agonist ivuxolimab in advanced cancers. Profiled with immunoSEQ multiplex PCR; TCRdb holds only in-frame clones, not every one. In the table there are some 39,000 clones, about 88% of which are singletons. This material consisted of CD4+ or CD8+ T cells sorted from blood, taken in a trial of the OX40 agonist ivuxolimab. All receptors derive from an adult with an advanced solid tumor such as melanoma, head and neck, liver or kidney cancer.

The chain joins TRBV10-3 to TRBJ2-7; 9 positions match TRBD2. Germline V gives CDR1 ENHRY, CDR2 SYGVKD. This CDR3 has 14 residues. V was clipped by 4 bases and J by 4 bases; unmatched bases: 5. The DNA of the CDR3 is TGTGCCATCAGTGCGGCTAGCGGGACGTACGAGCAGTACTTC. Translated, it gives CAISAASGTYEQYF.

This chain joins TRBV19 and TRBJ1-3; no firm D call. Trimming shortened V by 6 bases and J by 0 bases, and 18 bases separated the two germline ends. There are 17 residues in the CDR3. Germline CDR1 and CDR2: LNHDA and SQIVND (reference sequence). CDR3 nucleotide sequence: TGTGCCAGTAGGGATCCGGGAGACGGTGTCTCTGGAAACACCATATATTTT. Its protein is CASRDPGDGVSGNTIYF.

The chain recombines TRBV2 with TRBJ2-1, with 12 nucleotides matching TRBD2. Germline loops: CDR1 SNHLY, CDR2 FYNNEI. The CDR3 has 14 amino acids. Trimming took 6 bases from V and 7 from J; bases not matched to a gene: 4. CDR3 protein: CASSGLAGLNEQFF. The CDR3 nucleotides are TGTGCCAGCAGCGGACTAGCGGGGTTGAATGAGCAGTTCTTC.

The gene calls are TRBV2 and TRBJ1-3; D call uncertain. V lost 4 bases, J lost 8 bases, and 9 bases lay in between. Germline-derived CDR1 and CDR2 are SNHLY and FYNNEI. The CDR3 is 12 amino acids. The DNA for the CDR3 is TGTGCCAGCAGTGCGCAGGCGGACACCATATATTTT. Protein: CASSAQADTIYF.

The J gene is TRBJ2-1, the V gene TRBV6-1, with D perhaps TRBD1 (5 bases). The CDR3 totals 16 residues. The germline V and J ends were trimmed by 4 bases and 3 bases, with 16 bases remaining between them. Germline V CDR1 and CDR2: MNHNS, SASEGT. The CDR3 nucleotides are TGTGCCAGCAGTGTACCCGGCAGGGCTGGCTACAATGAGCAGTTCTTC. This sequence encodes CASSVPGRAGYNEQFF.

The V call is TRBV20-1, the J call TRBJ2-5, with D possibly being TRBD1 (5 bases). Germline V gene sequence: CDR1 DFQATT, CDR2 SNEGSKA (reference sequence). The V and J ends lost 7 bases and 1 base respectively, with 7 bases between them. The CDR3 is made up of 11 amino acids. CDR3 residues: CSGTSQETQYF. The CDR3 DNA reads TGCAGTGGGACATCCCAAGAGACCCAGTACTTC.